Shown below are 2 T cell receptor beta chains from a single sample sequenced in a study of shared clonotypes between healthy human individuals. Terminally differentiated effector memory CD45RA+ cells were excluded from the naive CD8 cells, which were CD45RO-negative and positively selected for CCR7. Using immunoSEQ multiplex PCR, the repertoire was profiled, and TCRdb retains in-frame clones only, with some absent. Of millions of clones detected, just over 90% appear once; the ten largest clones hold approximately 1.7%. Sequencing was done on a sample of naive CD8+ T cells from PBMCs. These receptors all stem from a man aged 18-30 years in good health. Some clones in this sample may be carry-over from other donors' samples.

The CDR3 loop is CASSRLDQPQHF. The CDR3 nucleotides read TGTGCCAGCAGCCGACTGGATCAGCCCCAGCATTTT. The V and J genes are TRBV28 and TRBJ1-5; D remains unclear. V dropped 6 bases and J dropped 5 bases, with 8 bases sitting between them. The CDR3 length is 12 residues. Germline lookup yields CDR1 MDHEN and CDR2 SYDVKM.

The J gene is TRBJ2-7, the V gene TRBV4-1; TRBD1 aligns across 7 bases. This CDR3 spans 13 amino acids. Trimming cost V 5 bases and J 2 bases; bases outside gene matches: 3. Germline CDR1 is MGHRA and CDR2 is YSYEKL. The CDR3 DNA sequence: TGCGCCAGCAGCGCCGGGACAGCCTACGAGCAGTACTTC. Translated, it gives CASSAGTAYEQYF.